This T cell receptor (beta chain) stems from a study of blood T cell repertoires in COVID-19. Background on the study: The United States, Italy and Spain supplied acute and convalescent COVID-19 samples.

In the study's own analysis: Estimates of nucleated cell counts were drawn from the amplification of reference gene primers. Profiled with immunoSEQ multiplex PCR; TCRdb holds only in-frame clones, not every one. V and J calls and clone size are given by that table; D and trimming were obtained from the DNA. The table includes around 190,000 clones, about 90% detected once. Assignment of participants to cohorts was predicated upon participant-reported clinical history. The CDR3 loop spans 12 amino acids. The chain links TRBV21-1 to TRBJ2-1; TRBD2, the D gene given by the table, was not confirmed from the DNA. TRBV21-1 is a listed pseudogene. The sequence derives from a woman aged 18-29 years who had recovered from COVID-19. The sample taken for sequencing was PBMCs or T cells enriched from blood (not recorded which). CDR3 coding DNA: TGTGCCAGGGGGGGAGCTAACAATGAGCAGTTCTTC. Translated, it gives CARGGANNEQFF.